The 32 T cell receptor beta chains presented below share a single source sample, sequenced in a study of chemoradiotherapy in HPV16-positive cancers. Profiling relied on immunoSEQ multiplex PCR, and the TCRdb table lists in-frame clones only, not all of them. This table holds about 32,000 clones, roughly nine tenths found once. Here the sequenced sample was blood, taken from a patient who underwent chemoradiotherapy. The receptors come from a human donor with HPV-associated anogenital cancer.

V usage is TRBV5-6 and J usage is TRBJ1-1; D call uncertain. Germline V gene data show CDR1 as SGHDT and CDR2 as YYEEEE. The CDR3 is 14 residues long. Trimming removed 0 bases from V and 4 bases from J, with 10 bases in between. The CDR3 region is CASSLAGSLTEAFF. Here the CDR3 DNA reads TGTGCCAGCAGCTTGGCGGGATCCCTCACTGAAGCTTTCTTT.

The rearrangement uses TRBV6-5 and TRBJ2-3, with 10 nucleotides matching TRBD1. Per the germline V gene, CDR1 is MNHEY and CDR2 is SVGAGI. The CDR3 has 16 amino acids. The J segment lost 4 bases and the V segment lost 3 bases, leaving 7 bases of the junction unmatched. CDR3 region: CASSYEGQGNADTQYF. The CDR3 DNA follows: TGTGCCAGCAGTTATGAGGGACAGGGGAATGCAGATACGCAGTATTTT.

CDR3 nucleotide sequence: TGCGCCAGCAGCCCTGGAGGGACAGGGGGATTGAACACTGAAGCTTTCTTT. Translation gives CASSPGGTGGLNTEAFF. The chain links TRBV5-1 to TRBJ1-1; TRBD1 agrees at 11 bases. The germline V gene encodes CDR1 SGHRS and CDR2 YFSETQ. With V trimmed by 4 bases and J by 0 bases, 8 bases remained unmatched. The CDR3 totals 17 residues.

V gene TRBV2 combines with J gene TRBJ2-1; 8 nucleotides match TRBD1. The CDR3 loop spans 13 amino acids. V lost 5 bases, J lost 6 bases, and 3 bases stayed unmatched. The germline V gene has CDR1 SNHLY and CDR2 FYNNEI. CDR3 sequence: CASSLTGANEQFF. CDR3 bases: TGTGCCAGCAGTCTGACAGGGGCCAATGAGCAGTTCTTC. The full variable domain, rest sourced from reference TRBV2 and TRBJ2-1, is EPEVTQTPSHQVTQMGQEVILRCVPISNHLYFYWYRQILGQKVEFLVSFYNNEISEKSEIFDDQFSVERPDGSNFTLKIRSTKLEDSAMYFCASSLTGANEQFFGPGTRLTVL.

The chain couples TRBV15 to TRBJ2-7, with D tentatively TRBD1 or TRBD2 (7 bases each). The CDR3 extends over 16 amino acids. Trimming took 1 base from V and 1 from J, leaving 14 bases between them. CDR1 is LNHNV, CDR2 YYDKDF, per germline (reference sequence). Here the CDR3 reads CATSRGGGDRSYEQYF. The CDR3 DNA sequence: TGTGCCACCAGCAGAGGGGGAGGGGACAGATCCTACGAGCAGTACTTC.

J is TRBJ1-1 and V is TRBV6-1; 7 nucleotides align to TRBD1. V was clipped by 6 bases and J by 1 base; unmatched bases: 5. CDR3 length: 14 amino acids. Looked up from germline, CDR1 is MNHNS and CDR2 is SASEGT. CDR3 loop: CASRGGTANTEAFF. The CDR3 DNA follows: TGTGCCAGCAGGGGAGGGACAGCGAACACTGAAGCTTTCTTT.

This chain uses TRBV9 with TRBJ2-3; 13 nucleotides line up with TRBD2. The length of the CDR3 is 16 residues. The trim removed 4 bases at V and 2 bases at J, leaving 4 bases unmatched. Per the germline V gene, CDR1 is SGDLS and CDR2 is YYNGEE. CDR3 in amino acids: CASSKGTSGATDTQYF. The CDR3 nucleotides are TGTGCCAGCAGCAAGGGGACTAGCGGGGCCACAGATACGCAGTATTTT.

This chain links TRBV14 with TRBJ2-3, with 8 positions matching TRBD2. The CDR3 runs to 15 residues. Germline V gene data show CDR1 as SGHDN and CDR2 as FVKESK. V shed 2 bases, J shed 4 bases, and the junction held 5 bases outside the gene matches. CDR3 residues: CASSQLTGGADTQYF. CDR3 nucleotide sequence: TGTGCCAGCAGCCAACTGACGGGGGGGGCAGATACGCAGTATTTT.

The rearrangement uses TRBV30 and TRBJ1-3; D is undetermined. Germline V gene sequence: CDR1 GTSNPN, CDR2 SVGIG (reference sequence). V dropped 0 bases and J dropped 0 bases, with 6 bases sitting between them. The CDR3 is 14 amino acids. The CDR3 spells CAWSVQSSGNTIYF. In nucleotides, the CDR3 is TGTGCCTGGAGTGTACAGAGCTCTGGAAACACCATATATTTT.

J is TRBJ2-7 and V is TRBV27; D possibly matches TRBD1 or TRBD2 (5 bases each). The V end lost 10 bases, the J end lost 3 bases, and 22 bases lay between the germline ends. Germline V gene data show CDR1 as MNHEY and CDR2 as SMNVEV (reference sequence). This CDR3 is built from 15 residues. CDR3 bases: TGTGCCACCAGAAGTCTTGGGACGCAATTCTACGAGCAGTACTTC. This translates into CATRSLGTQFYEQYF.

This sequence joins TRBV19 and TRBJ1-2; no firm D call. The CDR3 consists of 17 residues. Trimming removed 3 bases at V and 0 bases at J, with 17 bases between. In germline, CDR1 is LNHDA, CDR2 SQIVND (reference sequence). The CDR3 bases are TGTGCCAGTAGTATCGGCAGGATGACACGAGCTAACTATGGCTACACCTTC. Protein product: CASSIGRMTRANYGYTF.

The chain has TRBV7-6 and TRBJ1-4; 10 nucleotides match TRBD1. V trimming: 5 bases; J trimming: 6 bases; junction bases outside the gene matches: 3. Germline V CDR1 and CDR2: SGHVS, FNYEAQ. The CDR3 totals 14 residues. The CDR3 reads CASSRDRGYEKLFF. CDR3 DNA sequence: TGTGCCAGCAGCCGGGACAGGGGTTATGAAAAACTGTTTTTT.

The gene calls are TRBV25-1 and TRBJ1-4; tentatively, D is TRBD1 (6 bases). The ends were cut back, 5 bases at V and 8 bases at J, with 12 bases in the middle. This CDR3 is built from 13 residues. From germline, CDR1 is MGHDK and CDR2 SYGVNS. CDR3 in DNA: TGTGCCAGCAGTAATCAGGGGACCGAAAAACTGTTTTTT. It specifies CASSNQGTEKLFF.

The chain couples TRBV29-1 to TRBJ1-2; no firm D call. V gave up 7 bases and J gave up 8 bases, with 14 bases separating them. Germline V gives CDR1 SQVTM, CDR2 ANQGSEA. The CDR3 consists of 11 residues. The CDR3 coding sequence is TGCAGCGCCCGTCAGGCGAACGGCTACACCTTC. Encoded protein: CSARQANGYTF.

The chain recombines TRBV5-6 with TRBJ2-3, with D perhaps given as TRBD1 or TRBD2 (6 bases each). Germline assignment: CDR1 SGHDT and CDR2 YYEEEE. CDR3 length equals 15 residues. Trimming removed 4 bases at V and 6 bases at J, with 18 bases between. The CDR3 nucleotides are TGTGCCAGCAGCGATCTTCCGGGGGCAGGGGATACGCAGTATTTT. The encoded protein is CASSDLPGAGDTQYF.

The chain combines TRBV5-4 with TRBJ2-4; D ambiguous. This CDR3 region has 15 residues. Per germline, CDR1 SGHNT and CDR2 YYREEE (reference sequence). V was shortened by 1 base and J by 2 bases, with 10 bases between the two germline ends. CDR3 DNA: TGTGCCAGCAGCTTGATGTCCGACACCAAAAACATTCAGTACTTC. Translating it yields CASSLMSDTKNIQYF. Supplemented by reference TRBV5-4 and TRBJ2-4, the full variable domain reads ETGVTQSPTHLIKTRGQQVTLRCSSQSGHNTVSWYQQALGQGPQFIFQYYREEENGRGNFPPRFSGLQFPNYSSELNVNALELDDSALYLCASSLMSDTKNIQYFGAGTRLSVL.

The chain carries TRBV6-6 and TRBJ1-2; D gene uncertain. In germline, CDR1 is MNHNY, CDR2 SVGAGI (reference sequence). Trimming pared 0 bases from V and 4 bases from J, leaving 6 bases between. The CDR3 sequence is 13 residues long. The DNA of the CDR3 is TGTGCCAGCAGTTACTCGCCCGTCTATGGCTACACCTTC. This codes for CASSYSPVYGYTF.

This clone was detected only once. In DNA form, the CDR3 reads TGTGCCAGCAGTGGGCAGTCCTATGGCTACACCTTC. It specifies CASSGQSYGYTF. J is TRBJ1-2 and V is TRBV6-5; D remains unclear. Germline-derived CDR1 and CDR2 are MNHEY and SVGAGI. V dropped 5 bases and J dropped 4 bases, with 8 bases sitting between them. CDR3 length: 12 residues.

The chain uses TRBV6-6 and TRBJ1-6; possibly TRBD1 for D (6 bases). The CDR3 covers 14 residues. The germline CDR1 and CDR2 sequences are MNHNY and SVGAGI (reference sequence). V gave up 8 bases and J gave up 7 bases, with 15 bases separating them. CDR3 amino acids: CASGRQGGNSPLHF. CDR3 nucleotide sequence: TGTGCCAGCGGACGTCAAGGGGGGAATTCACCCCTCCACTTT.

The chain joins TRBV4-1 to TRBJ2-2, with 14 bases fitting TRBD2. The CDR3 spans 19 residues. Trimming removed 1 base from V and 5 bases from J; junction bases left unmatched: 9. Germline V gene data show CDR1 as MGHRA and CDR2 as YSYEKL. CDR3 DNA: TGCGCCAGCAGCCAAGTCCGGGGGACTAGCGGGAGTCGGACCGGGGAGCTGTTTTTT. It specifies CASSQVRGTSGSRTGELFF.

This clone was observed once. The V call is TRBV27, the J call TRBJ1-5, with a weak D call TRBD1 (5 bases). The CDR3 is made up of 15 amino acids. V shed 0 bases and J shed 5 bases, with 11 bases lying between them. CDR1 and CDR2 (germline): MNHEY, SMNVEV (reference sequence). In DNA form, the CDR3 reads TGTGCCAGCAGTTTATCGAGGGCAGGGTATCAGCCCCAGCATTTT. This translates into CASSLSRAGYQPQHF.

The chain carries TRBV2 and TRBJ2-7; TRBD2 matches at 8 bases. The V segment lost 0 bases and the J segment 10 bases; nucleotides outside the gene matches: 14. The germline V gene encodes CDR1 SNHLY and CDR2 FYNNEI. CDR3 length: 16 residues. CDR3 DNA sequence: TGTGCCAGCAGTGAAGCAGGGGGTAATAGCGGGGAAGAACAGTACTTC. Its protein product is CASSEAGGNSGEEQYF.

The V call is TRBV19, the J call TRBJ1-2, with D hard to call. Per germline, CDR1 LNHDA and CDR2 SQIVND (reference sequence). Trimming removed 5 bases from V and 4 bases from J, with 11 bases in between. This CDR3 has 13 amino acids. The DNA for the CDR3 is TGTGCCAGTAGTTGGTCCAGCTTCTATGGCTACACCTTC. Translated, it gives CASSWSSFYGYTF.

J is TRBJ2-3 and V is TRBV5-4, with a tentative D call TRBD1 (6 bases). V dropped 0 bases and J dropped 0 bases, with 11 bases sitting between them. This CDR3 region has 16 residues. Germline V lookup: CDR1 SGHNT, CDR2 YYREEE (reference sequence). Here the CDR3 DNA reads TGTGCCAGCAGCTTGGGGGGGCGGGTCAGCACAGATACGCAGTATTTT. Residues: CASSLGGRVSTDTQYF.

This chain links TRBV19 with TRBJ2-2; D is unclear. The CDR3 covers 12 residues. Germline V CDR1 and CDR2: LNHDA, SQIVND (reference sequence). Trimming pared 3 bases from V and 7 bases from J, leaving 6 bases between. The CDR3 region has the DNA TGTGCCAGTAGTATCCTTTACGGGGAGCTGTTTTTT. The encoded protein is CASSILYGELFF.

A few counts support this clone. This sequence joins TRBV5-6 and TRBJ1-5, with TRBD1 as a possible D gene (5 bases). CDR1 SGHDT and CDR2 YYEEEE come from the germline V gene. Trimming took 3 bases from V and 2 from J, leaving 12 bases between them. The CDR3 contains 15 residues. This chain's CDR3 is CASSYRFLGNQPQHF. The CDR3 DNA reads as TGTGCCAGCAGCTACAGGTTTTTGGGCAATCAGCCCCAGCATTTT.

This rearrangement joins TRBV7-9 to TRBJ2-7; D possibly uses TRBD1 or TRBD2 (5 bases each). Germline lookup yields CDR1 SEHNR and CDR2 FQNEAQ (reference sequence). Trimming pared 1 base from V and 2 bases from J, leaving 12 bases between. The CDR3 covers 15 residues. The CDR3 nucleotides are TGTGCCAGCAGCTTAGTGGTCGGGGCTGCCTACGAGCAGTACTTC. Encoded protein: CASSLVVGAAYEQYF. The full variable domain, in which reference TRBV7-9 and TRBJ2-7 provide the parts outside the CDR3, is DTGVSQNPRHKITKRGQNVTFRCDPISEHNRLYWYRQTLGQGPEFLTYFQNEAQLEKSRLLSDRFSAERPKGSFSTLEIQRTEQGDSAMYLCASSLVVGAAYEQYFGPGTRLTVT.

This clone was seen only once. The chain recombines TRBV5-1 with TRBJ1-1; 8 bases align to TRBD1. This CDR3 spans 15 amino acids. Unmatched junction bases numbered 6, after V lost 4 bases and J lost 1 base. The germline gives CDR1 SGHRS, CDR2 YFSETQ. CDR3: CASSGQGVPNTEAFF. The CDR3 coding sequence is TGCGCCAGCAGCGGACAGGGCGTTCCGAACACTGAAGCTTTCTTT.

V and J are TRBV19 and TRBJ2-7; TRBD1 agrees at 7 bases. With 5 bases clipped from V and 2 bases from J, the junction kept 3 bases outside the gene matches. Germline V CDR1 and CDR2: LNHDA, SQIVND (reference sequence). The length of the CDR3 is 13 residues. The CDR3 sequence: CASSLDRTYEQYF. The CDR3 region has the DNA TGTGCCAGTAGTTTGGACAGGACCTACGAGCAGTACTTC.

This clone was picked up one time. CDR3 protein: CASSSIGNSPLHF. CDR3 coding DNA: TGTGCCAGCAGTTCCATCGGCAATTCACCCCTCCACTTT. The V gene is TRBV28, the J gene TRBJ1-6; D uncertain. Germline loops: CDR1 MDHEN, CDR2 SYDVKM. The CDR3 contains 13 residues. V was trimmed by 4 bases and J by 7 bases, leaving 8 bases between them.

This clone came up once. The CDR3: CASSRGTGIGANVLTF. In DNA form, the CDR3 reads TGTGCCAGCAGCAGGGGGACAGGGATCGGGGCCAACGTCCTGACTTTC. The chain carries TRBV7-9 and TRBJ2-6, with 9 bases matching TRBD1. The CDR3 runs to 16 residues. The V segment lost 5 bases and the J segment 4 bases; nucleotides outside the gene matches: 6. Germline assignment: CDR1 SEHNR and CDR2 FQNEAQ (reference sequence).

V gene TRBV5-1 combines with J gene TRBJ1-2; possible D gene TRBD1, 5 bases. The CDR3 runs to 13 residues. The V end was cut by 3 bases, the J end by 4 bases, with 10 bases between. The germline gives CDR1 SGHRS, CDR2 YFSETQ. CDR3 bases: TGCGCCAGCAGCTCCCCCGGGGGCTATGGCTACACCTTC. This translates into CASSSPGGYGYTF.